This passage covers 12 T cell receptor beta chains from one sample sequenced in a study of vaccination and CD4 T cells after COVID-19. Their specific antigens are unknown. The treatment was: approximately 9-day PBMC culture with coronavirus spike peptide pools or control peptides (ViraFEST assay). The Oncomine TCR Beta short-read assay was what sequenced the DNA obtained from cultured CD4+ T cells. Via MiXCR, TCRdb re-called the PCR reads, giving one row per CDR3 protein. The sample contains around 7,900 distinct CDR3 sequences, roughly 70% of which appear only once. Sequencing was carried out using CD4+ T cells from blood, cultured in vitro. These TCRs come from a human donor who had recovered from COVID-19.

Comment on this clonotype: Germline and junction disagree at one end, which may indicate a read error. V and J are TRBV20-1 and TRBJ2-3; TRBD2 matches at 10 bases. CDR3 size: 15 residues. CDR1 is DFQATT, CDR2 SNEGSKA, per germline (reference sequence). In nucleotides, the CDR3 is TGCGGTGCTAGGGGCCTAGCGGGAGAGGGGGATACGCAGTATTTT. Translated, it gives CGARGLAGEGDTQYF.

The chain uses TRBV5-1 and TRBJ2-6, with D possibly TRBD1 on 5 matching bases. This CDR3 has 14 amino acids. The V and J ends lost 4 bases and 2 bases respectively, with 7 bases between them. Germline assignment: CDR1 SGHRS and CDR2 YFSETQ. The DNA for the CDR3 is TGCGCCAGCAGCGCGACAGCTGGGGCCAACGTCCTGACTTTC. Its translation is CASSATAGANVLTF.

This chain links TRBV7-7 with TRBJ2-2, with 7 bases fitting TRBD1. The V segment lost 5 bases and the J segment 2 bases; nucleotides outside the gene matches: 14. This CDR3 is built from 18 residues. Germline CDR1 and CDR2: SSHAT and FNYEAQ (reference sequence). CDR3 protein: CASSDRIVAGGNTGELFF. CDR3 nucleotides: TGTGCCAGCAGCGATAGAATCGTGGCAGGGGGTAACACCGGGGAGCTGTTTTTT.

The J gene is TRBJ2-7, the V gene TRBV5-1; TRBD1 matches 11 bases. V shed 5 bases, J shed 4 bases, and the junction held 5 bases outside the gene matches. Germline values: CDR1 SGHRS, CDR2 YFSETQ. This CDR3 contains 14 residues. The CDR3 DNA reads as TGCGCCAGCAGTTATGGACAGGGGGCTTACGAGCAGTACTTC. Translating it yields CASSYGQGAYEQYF. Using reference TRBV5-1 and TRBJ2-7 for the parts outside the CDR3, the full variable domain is KAGVTQTPRYLIKTRGQQVTLSCSPISGHRSVSWYQQTPGQGLQFLFEYFSETQRNKGNFPGRFSGRQFSNSRSEMNVSTLELGDSALYLCASSYGQGAYEQYFGPGTRLTVT.

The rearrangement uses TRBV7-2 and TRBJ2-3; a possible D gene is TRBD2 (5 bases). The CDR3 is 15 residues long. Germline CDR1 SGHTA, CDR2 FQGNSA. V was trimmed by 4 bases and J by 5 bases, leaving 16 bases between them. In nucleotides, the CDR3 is TGTGCCAGCAGCTCGCAAGCGAATAGCGTAGATACGCAGTATTTT. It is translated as CASSSQANSVDTQYF.

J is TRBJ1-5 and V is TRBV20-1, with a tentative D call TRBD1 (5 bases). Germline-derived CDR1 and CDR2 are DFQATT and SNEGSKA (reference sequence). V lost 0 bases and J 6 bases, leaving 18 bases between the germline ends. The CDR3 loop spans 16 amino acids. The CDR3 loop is CSARDRAGGGSQPQHF. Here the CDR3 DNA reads TGCAGTGCTAGAGATCGGGCAGGCGGGGGGAGTCAGCCCCAGCATTTT.

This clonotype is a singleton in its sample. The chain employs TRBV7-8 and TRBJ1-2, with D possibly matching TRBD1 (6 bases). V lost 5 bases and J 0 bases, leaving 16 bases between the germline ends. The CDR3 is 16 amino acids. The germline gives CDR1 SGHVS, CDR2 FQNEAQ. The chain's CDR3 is CASSPRGGGPNYGYTF. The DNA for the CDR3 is TGTGCCAGCAGCCCCCGGGGGGGCGGTCCTAACTATGGCTACACCTTC.

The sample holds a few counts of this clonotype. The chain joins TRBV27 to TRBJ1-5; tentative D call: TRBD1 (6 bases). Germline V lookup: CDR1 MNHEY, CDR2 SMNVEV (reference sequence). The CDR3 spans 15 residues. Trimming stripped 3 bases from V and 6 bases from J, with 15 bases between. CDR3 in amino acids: CASSFLGGMGQPQHF. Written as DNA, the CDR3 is TGTGCCAGCAGTTTCTTAGGGGGGATGGGTCAGCCCCAGCATTTT.

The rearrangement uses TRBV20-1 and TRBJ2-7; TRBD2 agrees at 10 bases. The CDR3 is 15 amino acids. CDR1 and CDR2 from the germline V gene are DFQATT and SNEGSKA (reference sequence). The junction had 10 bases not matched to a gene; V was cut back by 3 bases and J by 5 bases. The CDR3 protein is CSARRDSGRADEQYF. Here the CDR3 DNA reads TGCAGTGCTAGGAGGGACAGCGGGAGGGCCGACGAGCAGTACTTC.

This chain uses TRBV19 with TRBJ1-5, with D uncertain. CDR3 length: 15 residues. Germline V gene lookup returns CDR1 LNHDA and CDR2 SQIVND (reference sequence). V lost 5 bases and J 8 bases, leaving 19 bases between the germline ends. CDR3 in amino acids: CASSAPRGSSEPQHF. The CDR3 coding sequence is TGTGCCAGTAGTGCCCCGCGTGGGTCCTCGGAGCCCCAGCATTTT.

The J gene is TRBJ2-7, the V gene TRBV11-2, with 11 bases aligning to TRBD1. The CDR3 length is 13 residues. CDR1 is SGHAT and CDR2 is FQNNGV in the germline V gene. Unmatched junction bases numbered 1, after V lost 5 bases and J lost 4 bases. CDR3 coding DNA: TGTGCCAGCAGCGGGACAGGGGGGTACGAGCAGTACTTC. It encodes CASSGTGGYEQYF. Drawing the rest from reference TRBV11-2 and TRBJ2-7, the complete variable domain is EAGVAQSPRYKIIEKRQSVAFWCNPISGHATLYWYQQILGQGPKLLIQFQNNGVVDDSQLPKDRFSAERLKGVDSTLKIQPAKLEDSAVYLCASSGTGGYEQYFGPGTRLTVT.

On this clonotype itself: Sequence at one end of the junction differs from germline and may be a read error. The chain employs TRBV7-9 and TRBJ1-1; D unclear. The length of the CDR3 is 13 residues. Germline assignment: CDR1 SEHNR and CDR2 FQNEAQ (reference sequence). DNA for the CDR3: TGTGCCGGCAGCTCGACCCCTACCATCGAAGCTTTCTTT. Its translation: CAGSSTPTIEAFF.